These 12 T cell receptor beta chains share one sample of origin, sequenced in a study of cytomegalovirus exposure and HLA in healthy donors. The PCR was carried out with 60 Vbeta primers and 13 Jbeta primers. Only in-frame clones appear in the TCRdb table, and some are missing; sequencing was by immunoSEQ multiplex PCR. The sample has some 70,000 clones, just over 65% seen once. The specimen was PBMCs. All receptors derive from a woman younger than 45 in good health and CMV-seronegative.

The V call is TRBV5-1, the J call TRBJ1-1, with 7 bases fitting TRBD1. Germline CDR1 reads SGHRS; CDR2 reads YFSETQ. Trimming at V came to 2 bases and at J to 0 bases, leaving 10 bases not matched to a gene. The CDR3 has 17 amino acids. CDR3 nucleotides: TGCGCCAGCAGCTTACATACAGGGGCTCTAATGAACACTGAAGCTTTCTTT. This sequence encodes CASSLHTGALMNTEAFF.

This clone was seen more than once but under ten times. The rearrangement links TRBV5-6 to TRBJ2-7; D is unresolved. The length of the CDR3 is 16 residues. V was trimmed by 0 bases and J by 4 bases, leaving 17 bases between them. Germline V gene lookup returns CDR1 SGHDT and CDR2 YYEEEE. For the CDR3, the DNA is TGTGCCAGCAGCTTGGGGCGCGCAGGTGACCTTTACGAGCAGTACTTC. Residues: CASSLGRAGDLYEQYF.

This chain joins TRBV28 and TRBJ2-4; 7 nucleotides match TRBD1. CDR3 length: 14 residues. The germline CDR1 and CDR2 sequences are MDHEN and SYDVKM. The V segment lost 3 bases and the J segment 4 bases; nucleotides outside the gene matches: 3. The CDR3 nucleotides are TGTGCCAGCAGTTTTGGGACAGTTAAAAACATTCAGTACTTC. This sequence encodes CASSFGTVKNIQYF.

The chain recombines TRBV19 with TRBJ1-1, with 7 bases fitting TRBD1. Germline CDR1 reads LNHDA; CDR2 reads SQIVND (reference sequence). V lost 5 bases to trimming and J lost 6 bases; unmatched junction nucleotides: 6. This CDR3 region has 13 residues. The CDR3 region is CASSSQGDSEAFF. The DNA of the CDR3 is TGTGCCAGTAGTTCCCAGGGGGACTCTGAAGCTTTCTTT.

This clone has only a few counts. Without the conserved terminal phenylalanine or tryptophan, this CDR3 likely stems from a read error. The DNA of the CDR3 is TGTGCCAGCAGCGTAGCGGCTAGCGGGGGAGTCCCCACAGATACGCAGTATGTT. Protein: CASSVAASGGVPTDTQYV. This rearrangement joins TRBV9 to TRBJ2-3; 10 nucleotides match TRBD2. The V gene end was trimmed by 0 bases and the J gene end by 2 bases; junction bases not matched to a gene: 9. CDR1 and CDR2 (germline): SGDLS, YYNGEE. The CDR3 is made up of 18 amino acids.

The J gene is TRBJ2-4, the V gene TRBV5-1, with D tentatively TRBD2 (5 bases). The CDR3 contains 16 residues. CDR1 SGHRS and CDR2 YFSETQ come from the germline V gene. Trimming took off 0 bases at V and 7 bases at J, with 17 bases between the two ends. Here the CDR3 reads CASSLAFGPRGNIQYF. The CDR3, as DNA: TGCGCCAGCAGCTTGGCCTTCGGGCCTAGAGGGAACATTCAGTACTTC.

CDR3 sequence: CASSFQGAGQPQHF. CDR3 coding DNA: TGTGCCAGCAGCTTTCAGGGGGCGGGGCAGCCCCAGCATTTT. The rearrangement uses TRBV11-2 and TRBJ1-5, with TRBD1 matching 8 bases. V lost 3 bases to trimming and J lost 7 bases; unmatched junction nucleotides: 5. Germline values: CDR1 SGHAT, CDR2 FQNNGV. This CDR3 region has 14 residues.

This chain connects TRBV4-2 to TRBJ2-1; TRBD2 matches at 10 bases. Trimming at V came to 4 bases and at J to 1 base, leaving 7 bases not matched to a gene. Germline values: CDR1 LGHNA, CDR2 YNFKEQ. The length of the CDR3 is 17 residues. The CDR3 DNA reads as TGTGCCAGCAGCCTGAGGGCTAGCGGGGGATCCTACAATGAGCAGTTCTTC. Its protein is CASSLRASGGSYNEQFF.

This clone came up a few times. Here the CDR3 reads CASSYGQNYNEQFF. The CDR3 DNA sequence: TGTGCCAGCAGTTATGGGCAGAACTACAATGAGCAGTTCTTC. V usage is TRBV6-5 and J usage is TRBJ2-1; unclear D gene. The V end was cut by 3 bases, the J end by 3 bases, with 9 bases between. The germline V gene has CDR1 MNHEY and CDR2 SVGAGI. This CDR3 is 14 amino acids long.

The chain combines TRBV5-6 with TRBJ2-7, with TRBD2 matching over 10 bases. The CDR3 sequence is 15 residues long. CDR1 is SGHDT and CDR2 is YYEEEE in the germline V gene. With 0 bases clipped from V and 3 bases from J, the junction kept 3 bases outside the gene matches. The DNA of the CDR3 is TGTGCCAGCAGCTTGGTGTCTAGCGGGGGCTACGAGCAGTACTTC. Its protein is CASSLVSSGGYEQYF.

This sequence joins TRBV7-8 and TRBJ2-3, with D maybe TRBD1 (5 bases). This CDR3 region has 14 residues. Germline V gene sequence: CDR1 SGHVS, CDR2 FQNEAQ. The V gene lost 1 base and the J gene lost 6 bases, with 11 bases spanning the gap. The CDR3 region is CASSLVVRGDTQYF. The CDR3 region has the DNA TGTGCCAGCAGCTTAGTCGTTAGGGGTGATACGCAGTATTTT.

The chain combines TRBV2 with TRBJ2-7, with 7 bases lining up with TRBD1. Looked up from germline, CDR1 is SNHLY and CDR2 is FYNNEI. Trimming removed 8 bases from V and 2 bases from J; junction bases left unmatched: 9. The CDR3 spans 14 residues. The CDR3 loop reads CASGSQQGAYEQYF. CDR3 in DNA: TGTGCCAGCGGTTCCCAGCAGGGGGCCTACGAGCAGTACTTC. The complete variable domain, with remaining parts taken from reference TRBV2 and TRBJ2-7, reads EPEVTQTPSHQVTQMGQEVILRCVPISNHLYFYWYRQILGQKVEFLVSFYNNEISEKSEIFDDQFSVERPDGSNFTLKIRSTKLEDSAMYFCASGSQQGAYEQYFGPGTRLTVT.